Listed here is a single T cell receptor beta chain. The target antigen is unknown. The gene names given are mouse names. The missing CDR3 end, 4 residues past where the read stops, is filled in from the germline J gene. This sample also contains other DNA sequences that code for the same CDR3. There are 14 residues in the CDR3. V gave up 4 bases and J gave up 0 bases, with 11 bases separating them. From germline, CDR1 is FNHDT and CDR2 SITEND (reference sequence). This sample is part of a study of CD8+ T cells in alopecia areata. Study context: Graft recipients were roughly 6-11-week-old female C3H/HeJ mice, and donor skin originated from 6-12-month-old C3H/HeJ mice with spontaneous alopecia.

A panel of CD4, CD8alpha, NKG2D, NKG2ACE and other markers served to sort pooled cutaneous lymph node cells. Following extraction, RNA underwent reverse transcription to cDNA, which served as the sequencing template. TCRdb's table, derived via immunoSEQ multiplex PCR, lists solely in-frame clones and lacks some. The sample contains 250,000 or so clones, none occurring once; less than 1.5% lies in the top ten. Findings of the study overall: Mice showed clearer TCR sharing than patients did, a gap that was possibly HLA-related. Sequencing of scalp samples also captures resident alphabeta T cells of normal skin. For lesional scalp, especially alopecia totalis/universalis, clonality was higher than in normal scalp.

Material: CD4+ T cells sorted from a lymph node. This receptor was identified in a C3H/HeJ mouse with alopecia areata. Strain MHC haplotype: H2-k. This chain joins TRBV19 and TRBJ2-7; tentative D call: TRBD1 (6 bases). The CDR3 is CASSLTGSSYEQYF. CDR3 DNA, as far as it was read: TGTGCCAGCAGTTTAACAGGGAGCTCCTAT.